The T cell receptor (beta chain) under discussion was sequenced for a study of T cell responses to AZD1222 COVID-19 vaccine. Clones were read by immunoSEQ multiplex PCR, and TCRdb kept only the in-frame ones, dropping some. The repertoire holds 65,000 to 70,000 clones, with approximately 87% as singletons. V was clipped by 5 bases and J by 1 base, with 12 bases between them. Per germline, CDR1 LNHDA and CDR2 SQIVND (reference sequence). The CDR3 extends over 16 amino acids. It was second doses at about 4 or about 12 weeks that were pooled. The receptor's source is an adult who received the AZD1222 COVID-19 vaccine. Sample: peripheral blood, taken 28 days after the second AZD1222 dose. The chain is built from TRBV19 and TRBJ2-6; D could derive from TRBD1 or TRBD2 (5 bases each). The CDR3 spells CASSQGRTSGANVLTF. CDR3 in DNA: TGTGCCAGTAGTCAGGGACGTACATCTGGGGCCAACGTCCTGACTTTC.